The source of this TCR beta chain is a study of CD8 T cells in Susac syndrome (dated by TCRdb to the late 2010s). Some background on the complete study: Repertoire sequencing was used to test whether CD8+ T cell activation and differentiation in Susac syndrome was antigen driven. Paper-wide results and their limitations: The number of individuals in the TCR sequencing and HLA analysis was recognized as being relatively small.

Peripheral blood CD8+ and CD4+ T cells from healthy donors, Susac syndrome patients and multiple sclerosis patients were profiled by high-throughput TCR beta sequencing. Healthy donors were included as age- and sex-matched controls. CD8+ TEMRA cells were enriched by FACS, while bulk CD8+ and CD4+ T cells were purified by magnetic negative isolation. Blood was collected in EDTA tubes and processed within 24 hours, with PBMCs isolated through density gradient centrifugation. PBMCs destined for TCR sequencing were cryopreserved in liquid nitrogen and later thawed in a 37 °C water bath. The sorted or isolated CD4+, CD8+ and CD8+ TEMRA cells had a purity of 90% or higher. RNA was extracted using the RNeasy kit, and roughly 0.5 to 1 microgram was reverse transcribed with random hexamers. The immunoSEQ multiplex PCR assay, which covers 54 Vbeta and 13 Jbeta segments, was used to amplify TCR beta CDR3 regions. Bias from PCR amplification was corrected by using a synthetic template baseline for primer optimization and for computational correction. On the study's bioinformatics: Reads were assigned to V, D and J genes according to IMGT and analyzed in immunoSEQ Analyzer, with only productive sequences retained. Clonality was computed as one minus Shannon entropy normalized by log2 of the number of productive unique sequences. Public and private clones were assessed among the 100 most prevalent clones of each patient and control. Clones were defined as Susac-specific if absent from the healthy and MS cohorts, from 1052 published viral clones and from other ImmuneACCESS disease sequences. In TCRdb, the public reads were trimmed at Q25 with fastp and aligned with MiXCR, with productive beta chains retained. Each entry is one CDR3 protein sequence, shown with its most common DNA and genes. TCRdb, not the original authors, processed these V and J calls. The sample table lists some 100,000 distinct CDR3 sequences, around 90% of them with a count of one. Clones ranked in the top ten supply 0.13% to 0.15% of the sample.

The CDR3 holds 11 amino acids from the cysteine to the phenylalanine. The kept DNA is CDR3 alone, 33 bases in frame from the first base. The sample holds one count of this clonotype. The target of this receptor is not known. One base away there is no much larger clone; base qualities are not given. Resting on one read, the evidence is weak. The sample was CD4+ T cells from PBMCs. The receptor was isolated from a human donor in good health. The rearranged segments are TRBV21-1 and TRBJ2-7; the tabulated D call, TRBD1, remains unverified against the DNA. TRBV21-1 is a known pseudogene. The nucleotide sequence is given as TGTGCCACCGAGGGGGGGTACGAGCAGTACTTC. Translated, it reads CATEGGYEQYF.